These 5 T cell receptor beta chains originate from one sample sequenced in a study of T cells in Graves' hyperthyroidism and ophthalmopathy. The TCR beta CDR3 regions underwent amplification using RNA transcripts as the source. TCR CDR3 underwent first-round RT-PCR with the HTBI primer set. TCRdb ran MiXCR on the multiplex PCR reads and lists one entry per CDR3 protein. In the table there are hundreds of thousands of distinct CDR3 sequences, just under 20% of which are singletons. Sequences were obtained from blood. These receptors originate from a middle-aged man with Graves' ophthalmopathy.

The chain links TRBV6-5 to TRBJ1-3; tentatively, D is TRBD1 (5 bases). Germline CDR1 and CDR2: MNHEY and SVGAGI. The CDR3 loop spans 12 amino acids. The ends were cut back, 0 bases at V and 11 bases at J, with 8 bases in the middle. This CDR3 is CASSYSGEAIYF. Written as DNA, the CDR3 is TGTGCCAGCAGTTACTCGGGGGAAGCCATATATTTT.

Many counts were recorded for this clonotype. V is TRBV2 and J is TRBJ1-1; 7 nucleotides match TRBD1. Germline V gene sequence: CDR1 SNHLY, CDR2 FYNNEI. J was trimmed by 0 bases and V by 7 bases; bases with no gene match: 5. This CDR3 has 14 residues. CDR3 in amino acids: CASTLQGLNTEAFF. CDR3 DNA sequence: TGTGCCAGCACCTTACAGGGGTTGAACACTGAAGCTTTCTTT.

This clonotype was recorded at least ten times. The CDR3 reads CASSLATGGPNWNYGYTF. The CDR3 nucleotides read TGTGCCAGCAGTTTAGCCACAGGGGGCCCCAATTGGAACTATGGCTACACCTTC. The chain recombines TRBV12-3 or TRBV12-4 with TRBJ1-2; TRBD1 matches at 9 bases. This CDR3 is built from 18 residues. Trimming took 0 bases from V and 2 from J; bases not matched to a gene: 10.

There are a few counts of this clonotype. The rearrangement joins TRBV18 to TRBJ2-3, with TRBD2 as a possible D gene (5 bases). The CDR3 runs to 15 residues. Germline CDR1 is KGHSH and CDR2 is LQKENI. The V gene lost 0 bases and the J gene lost 1 base, with 8 bases spanning the gap. CDR3 bases: TGTGCCAGCTCACCACCCTCGCGGGGCACAGATACGCAGTATTTT. It codes for CASSPPSRGTDTQYF.

The chain links TRBV3-1 to TRBJ2-3; TRBD2 might be the D (6 bases). The V end was cut by 2 bases, the J end by 4 bases, with 10 bases between. This CDR3 spans 14 amino acids. Germline CDR1 is LGHDT and CDR2 is YNNKEL (reference sequence). CDR3 sequence (DNA): TGTGCCAGCAGCCAAAGGGGAGGATCAGATACGCAGTATTTT. This encodes CASSQRGGSDTQYF.